This passage covers 13 T cell receptor beta chains from one sample sequenced in a study of PD-1 blockade in classical Hodgkin lymphoma. All patients relapsed after autologous stem cell transplantation, and brentuximab vedotin exposure varied. TCRdb's table, derived via immunoSEQ multiplex PCR, lists solely in-frame clones and lacks some. The sample lists around 91,000 clones; roughly 79% were seen once. The specimen comprised peripheral blood mononuclear cells (PBMCs), sampled before the second cycle of nivolumab. Every receptor here comes from a human donor with classical Hodgkin lymphoma.

Concerning this clone itself: The junction departs from germline at one end; a sequencing error may be responsible. The chain employs TRBV2 and TRBJ2-2; 10 bases are shared with TRBD2. CDR3 length equals 15 residues. Germline V lookup: CDR1 SNHLY, CDR2 FYNNEI. CDR3 protein: CASSVGLANIGELFF. Here the CDR3 DNA reads TGTGCCAGCAGTGTGGGACTAGCGAACATCGGGGAGCTGTTTTTT.

The J gene is TRBJ1-5, the V gene TRBV2; 11 nucleotides line up with TRBD1. CDR1 is SNHLY and CDR2 is FYNNEI in the germline V gene. The CDR3 runs 14 residues. J was trimmed by 6 bases and V by 7 bases; bases with no gene match: 5. The DNA of the CDR3 is TGTGCCAGCAATTGGGACAGGGGGTCTCAGCCCCAGCATTTT. Protein product: CASNWDRGSQPQHF.

The chain couples TRBV7-6 to TRBJ2-1, with 9 bases fitting TRBD2. V shed 2 bases, J shed 3 bases, and the junction held 11 bases outside the gene matches. CDR1 SGHVS and CDR2 FNYEAQ come from the germline V gene. CDR3 length equals 18 residues. The CDR3 sequence: CASSLLGLAGTNYNEQFF. As DNA, the CDR3 is TGTGCCAGCAGCTTATTAGGGCTAGCGGGGACCAACTACAATGAGCAGTTCTTC.

The chain employs TRBV2 and TRBJ2-3; the match to TRBD1 covers 7 bases. CDR3 length: 16 residues. Germline CDR1 is SNHLY and CDR2 is FYNNEI. V lost 6 bases to trimming and J lost 4 bases; unmatched junction nucleotides: 13. CDR3 sequence: CASSRLGAQGSDTQYF. CDR3 DNA: TGTGCCAGCAGCCGCTTGGGAGCACAGGGGTCAGATACGCAGTATTTT. Based on the CDR3 plus reference TRBV2 and TRBJ2-3, the full variable domain is EPEVTQTPSHQVTQMGQEVILRCVPISNHLYFYWYRQILGQKVEFLVSFYNNEISEKSEIFDDQFSVERPDGSNFTLKIRSTKLEDSAMYFCASSRLGAQGSDTQYFGPGTRLTVL.

The chain uses TRBV29-1 and TRBJ2-1, with TRBD2 identical over 13 bases. This CDR3 region has 13 residues. J was trimmed by 6 bases and V by 6 bases; bases with no gene match: 2. Germline lookup yields CDR1 SQVTM and CDR2 ANQGSEA. Written as DNA, the CDR3 is TGCAGCGTACTAGCGGGAGGGGTCAATGAGCAGTTCTTC. Translating it yields CSVLAGGVNEQFF.

This chain connects TRBV5-1 to TRBJ2-3, with a tentative D call TRBD2 (6 bases). This CDR3 is built from 16 residues. V was shortened by 3 bases and J by 3 bases, with 17 bases between the two germline ends. Germline V gene lookup returns CDR1 SGHRS and CDR2 YFSETQ. This CDR3 reads CASSWGLVSGTDTQYF. CDR3 sequence (DNA): TGCGCCAGCAGCTGGGGCTTGGTAAGCGGGACAGATACGCAGTATTTT.

V gene TRBV7-3 combines with J gene TRBJ2-2; 9 bases map to TRBD2. J lost 4 bases, V lost 5 bases, and 5 bases had no gene match. Germline-derived CDR1 and CDR2 are SGHTA and FQGTGA. The CDR3 loop spans 15 amino acids. The CDR3 region has the DNA TGTGCCAGCAGCAGACTAGCGGCATTCACCGGGGAGCTGTTTTTT. Translation gives CASSRLAAFTGELFF.

The rearrangement uses TRBV19 and TRBJ1-3, with D unclear. Germline CDR1 and CDR2: LNHDA and SQIVND (reference sequence). The CDR3 runs to 13 residues. V shed 6 bases and J shed 3 bases, with 9 bases lying between them. In DNA, the CDR3 is TGTGCCAGTAGAGCGGGTGGTGGAAACACCATATATTTT. Translation: CASRAGGGNTIYF. Variable domain in full (rest from reference TRBV19 and TRBJ1-3): DGGITQSPKYLFRKEGQNVTLSCEQNLNHDAMYWYRQDPGQGLRLIYYSQIVNDFQKGDIAEGYSVSREKKESFPLTVTSAQKNPTAFYLCASRAGGGNTIYFGEGSWLTVV.

The chain joins TRBV5-1 to TRBJ2-1, with 8 bases that match TRBD2. The length of the CDR3 is 16 residues. V lost 1 base to trimming and J lost 5 bases; unmatched junction nucleotides: 8. CDR1 SGHRS and CDR2 YFSETQ come from the germline V gene. The chain's CDR3 is CASSLMVAGPNNEQFF. For the CDR3, the DNA is TGCGCCAGCAGCTTGATGGTAGCGGGACCCAACAATGAGCAGTTCTTC.

This sequence joins TRBV10-3 and TRBJ2-1; D might be TRBD1 (5 bases). Between the trimmed V and J ends, which lost 4 bases and 6 bases, there was a span of 16 bases. Germline lookup yields CDR1 ENHRY and CDR2 SYGVKD. The CDR3 contains 15 residues. The CDR3 DNA reads TGTGCCATCAGTGCGGAACAGGTTGTGGGCAATGAGCAGTTCTTC. Translation gives CAISAEQVVGNEQFF.

The gene calls are TRBV19 and TRBJ2-3, with no clear D. V lost 5 bases, J lost 6 bases, and 18 bases lay in between. The CDR3 extends over 15 amino acids. CDR1 and CDR2 from the germline V gene are LNHDA and SQIVND (reference sequence). This CDR3 reads CASSPFEVKADTQYF. As DNA, the CDR3 is TGTGCCAGTAGTCCCTTTGAGGTCAAGGCGGATACGCAGTATTTT.

CDR3 loop: CASSTDPTGLSGNTIYF. Written as DNA, the CDR3 is TGTGCCAGCAGCACCGACCCAACAGGCCTCTCTGGAAACACCATATATTTT. The genes are TRBV9 and TRBJ1-3; D is perhaps TRBD1 (5 bases). Germline CDR1 and CDR2: SGDLS and YYNGEE. There are 17 residues in the CDR3. The V end lost 4 bases, the J end lost 0 bases, and 17 bases lay between the germline ends.

The chain uses TRBV19 and TRBJ2-7; 9 bases line up with TRBD1. The junction had 13 bases not matched to a gene; V was cut back by 4 bases and J by 9 bases. CDR3 size: 15 residues. The germline V gene encodes CDR1 LNHDA and CDR2 SQIVND (reference sequence). Here the CDR3 reads CASSTPGQGTTRQYF. For the CDR3, the DNA is TGTGCCAGTAGTACCCCGGGACAGGGCACTACGAGGCAGTACTTC.